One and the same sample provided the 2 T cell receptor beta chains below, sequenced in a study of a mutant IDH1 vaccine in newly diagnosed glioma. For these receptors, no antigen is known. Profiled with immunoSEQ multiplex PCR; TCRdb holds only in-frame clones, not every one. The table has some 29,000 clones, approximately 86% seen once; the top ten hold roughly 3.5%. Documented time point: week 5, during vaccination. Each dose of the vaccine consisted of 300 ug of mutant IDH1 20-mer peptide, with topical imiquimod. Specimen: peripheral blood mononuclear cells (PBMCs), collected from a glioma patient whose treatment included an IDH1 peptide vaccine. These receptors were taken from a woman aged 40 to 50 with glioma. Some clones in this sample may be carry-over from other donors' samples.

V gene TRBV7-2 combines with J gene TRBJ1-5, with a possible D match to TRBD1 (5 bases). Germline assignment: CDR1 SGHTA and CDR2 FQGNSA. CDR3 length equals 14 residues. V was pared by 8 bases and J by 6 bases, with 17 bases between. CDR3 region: CASVTGQAGQPQHF. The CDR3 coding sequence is TGTGCCAGCGTAACGGGGCAGGCGGGTCAGCCCCAGCATTTT. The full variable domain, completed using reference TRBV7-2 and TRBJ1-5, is GAGVSQSPSNKVTEKGKDVELRCDPISGHTALYWYRQSLGQGLEFLIYFQGNSAPDKSGLPSDRFSAERTGGSVSTLTIQRTQQEDSAVYLCASVTGQAGQPQHFGDGTRLSIL.

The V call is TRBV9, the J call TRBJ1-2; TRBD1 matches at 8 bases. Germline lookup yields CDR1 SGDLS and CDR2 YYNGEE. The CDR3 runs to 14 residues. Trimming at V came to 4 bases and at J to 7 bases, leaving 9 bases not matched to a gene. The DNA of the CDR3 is TGTGCCAGCAGCCTCACCCGGACAGGGTTTGGCTACACCTTC. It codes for CASSLTRTGFGYTF.